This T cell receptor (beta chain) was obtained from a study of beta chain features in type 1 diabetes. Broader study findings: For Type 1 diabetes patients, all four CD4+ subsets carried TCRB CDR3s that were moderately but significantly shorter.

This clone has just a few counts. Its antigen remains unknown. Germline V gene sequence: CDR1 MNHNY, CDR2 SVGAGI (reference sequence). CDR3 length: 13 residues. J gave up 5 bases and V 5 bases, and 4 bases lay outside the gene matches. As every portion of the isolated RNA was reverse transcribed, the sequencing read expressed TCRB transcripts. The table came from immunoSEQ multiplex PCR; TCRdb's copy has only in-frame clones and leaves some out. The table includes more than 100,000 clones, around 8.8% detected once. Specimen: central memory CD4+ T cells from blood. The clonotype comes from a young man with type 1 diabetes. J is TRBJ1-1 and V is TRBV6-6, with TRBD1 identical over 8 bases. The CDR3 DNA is TGTGCCAGCAGTCAACAGGGGGGGACTGAAGCTTTCTTT. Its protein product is CASSQQGGTEAFF.